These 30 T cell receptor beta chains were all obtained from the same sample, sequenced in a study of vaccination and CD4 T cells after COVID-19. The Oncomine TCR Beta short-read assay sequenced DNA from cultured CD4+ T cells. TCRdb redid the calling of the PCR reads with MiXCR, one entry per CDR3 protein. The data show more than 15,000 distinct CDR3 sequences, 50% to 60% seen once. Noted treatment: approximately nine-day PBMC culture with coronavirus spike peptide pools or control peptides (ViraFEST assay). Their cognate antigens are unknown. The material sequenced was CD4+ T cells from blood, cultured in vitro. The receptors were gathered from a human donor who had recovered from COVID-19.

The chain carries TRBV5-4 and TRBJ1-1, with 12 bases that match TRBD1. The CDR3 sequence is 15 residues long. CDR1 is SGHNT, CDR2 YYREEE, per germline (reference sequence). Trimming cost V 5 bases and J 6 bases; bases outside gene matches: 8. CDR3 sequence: CASRSPGQGAAEAFF. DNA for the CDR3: TGTGCCAGCAGGTCCCCGGGACAGGGGGCGGCTGAAGCTTTCTTT.

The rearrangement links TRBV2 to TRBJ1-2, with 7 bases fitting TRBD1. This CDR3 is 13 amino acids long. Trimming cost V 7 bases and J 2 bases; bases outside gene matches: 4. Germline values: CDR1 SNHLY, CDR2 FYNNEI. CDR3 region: CASNLQGNYGYTF. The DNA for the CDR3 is TGTGCCAGCAACCTACAGGGGAACTATGGCTACACCTTC.

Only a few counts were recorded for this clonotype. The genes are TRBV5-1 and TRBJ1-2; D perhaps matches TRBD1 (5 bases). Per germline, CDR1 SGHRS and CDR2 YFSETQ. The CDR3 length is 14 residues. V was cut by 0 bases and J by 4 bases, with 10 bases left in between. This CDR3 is CASSLETASYGYTF. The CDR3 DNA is TGCGCCAGCAGCTTGGAGACAGCAAGCTATGGCTACACCTTC.

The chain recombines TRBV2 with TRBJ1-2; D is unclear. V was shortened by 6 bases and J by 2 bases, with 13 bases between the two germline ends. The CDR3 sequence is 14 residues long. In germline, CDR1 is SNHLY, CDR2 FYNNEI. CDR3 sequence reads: CASRGGDANYGYTF. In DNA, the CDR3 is TGTGCCAGCAGGGGCGGCGACGCAAACTATGGCTACACCTTC.

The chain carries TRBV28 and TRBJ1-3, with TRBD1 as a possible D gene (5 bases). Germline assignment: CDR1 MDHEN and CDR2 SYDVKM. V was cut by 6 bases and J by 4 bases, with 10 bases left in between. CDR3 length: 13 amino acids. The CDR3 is CASRDMGGNTIYF. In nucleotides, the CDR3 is TGTGCCAGCAGGGACATGGGAGGAAACACCATATATTTT.

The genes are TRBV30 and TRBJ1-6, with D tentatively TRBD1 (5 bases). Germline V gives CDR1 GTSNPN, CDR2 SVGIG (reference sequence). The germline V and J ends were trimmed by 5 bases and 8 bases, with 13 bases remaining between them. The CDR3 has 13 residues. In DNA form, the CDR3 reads TGTGCCTGGGGGCGTCAGGGAGATTCACCCCTCCACTTT. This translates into CAWGRQGDSPLHF.

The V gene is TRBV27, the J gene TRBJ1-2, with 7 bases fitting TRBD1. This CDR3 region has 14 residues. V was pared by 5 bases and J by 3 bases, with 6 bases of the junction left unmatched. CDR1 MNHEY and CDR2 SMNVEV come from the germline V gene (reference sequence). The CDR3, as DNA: TGTGCCAGCAGTACAGGGGTCGGTCACTATGGCTACACCTTC. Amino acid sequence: CASSTGVGHYGYTF.

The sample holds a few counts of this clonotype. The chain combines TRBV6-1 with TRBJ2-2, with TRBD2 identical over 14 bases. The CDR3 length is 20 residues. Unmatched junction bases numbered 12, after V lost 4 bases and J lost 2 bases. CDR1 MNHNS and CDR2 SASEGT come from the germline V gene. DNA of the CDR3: TGTGCCAGCAGTGCACCTTTGGGACTAGCGGGAGCCCCCAACACCGGGGAGCTGTTTTTT. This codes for CASSAPLGLAGAPNTGELFF.

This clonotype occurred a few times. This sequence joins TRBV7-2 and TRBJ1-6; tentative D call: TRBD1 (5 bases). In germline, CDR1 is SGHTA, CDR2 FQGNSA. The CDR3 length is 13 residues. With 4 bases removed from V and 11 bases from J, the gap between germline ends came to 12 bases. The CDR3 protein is CASSSWGEPPLHF. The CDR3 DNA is TGTGCCAGCAGCTCATGGGGGGAACCACCCCTCCACTTT.

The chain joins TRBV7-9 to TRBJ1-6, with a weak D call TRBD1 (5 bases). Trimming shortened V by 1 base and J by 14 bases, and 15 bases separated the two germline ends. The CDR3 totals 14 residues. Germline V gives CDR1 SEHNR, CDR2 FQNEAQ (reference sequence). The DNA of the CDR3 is TGTGCCAGCAGCTTAGACGGCAGGGCCGGGGCCCTCCACTTT. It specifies CASSLDGRAGALHF.

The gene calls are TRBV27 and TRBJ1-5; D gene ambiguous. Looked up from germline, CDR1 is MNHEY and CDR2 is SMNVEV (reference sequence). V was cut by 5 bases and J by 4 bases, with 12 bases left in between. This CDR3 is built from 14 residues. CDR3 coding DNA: TGTGCCAGCAGTAGCCCTTTCGGGAATCAGCCCCAGCATTTT. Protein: CASSSPFGNQPQHF.

CDR3 sequence reads: CASRGQGGNQPQHF. CDR3 bases: TGTGCCAGCAGGGGGCAGGGAGGCAATCAGCCCCAGCATTTT. The chain uses TRBV6-1 and TRBJ1-5; D is possibly TRBD1 (5 bases). V was clipped by 6 bases and J by 2 bases, with 11 bases between them. This CDR3 contains 14 residues. Germline assignment: CDR1 MNHNS and CDR2 SASEGT.

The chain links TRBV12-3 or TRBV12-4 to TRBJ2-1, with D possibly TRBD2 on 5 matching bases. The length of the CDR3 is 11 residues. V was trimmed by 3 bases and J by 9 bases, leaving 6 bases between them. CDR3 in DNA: TGTGCCAGCAGTTTTGAGGGTGAGCAGTTCTTC. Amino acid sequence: CASSFEGEQFF.

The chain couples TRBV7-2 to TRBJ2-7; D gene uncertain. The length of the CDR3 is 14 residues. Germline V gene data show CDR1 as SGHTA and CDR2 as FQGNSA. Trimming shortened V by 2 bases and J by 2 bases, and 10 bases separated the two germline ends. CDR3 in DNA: TGTGCCAGCAGCTTAACGACGGTTCCCTACGAGCAGTACTTC. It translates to CASSLTTVPYEQYF. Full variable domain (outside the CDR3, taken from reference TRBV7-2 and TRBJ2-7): GAGVSQSPSNKVTEKGKDVELRCDPISGHTALYWYRQSLGQGLEFLIYFQGNSAPDKSGLPSDRFSAERTGGSVSTLTIQRTQQEDSAVYLCASSLTTVPYEQYFGPGTRLTVT.

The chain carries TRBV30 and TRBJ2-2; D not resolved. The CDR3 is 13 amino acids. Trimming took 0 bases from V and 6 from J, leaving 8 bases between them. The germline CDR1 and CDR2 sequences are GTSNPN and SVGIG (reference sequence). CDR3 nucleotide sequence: TGTGCCTGGAGTGTTGACCTTTCCGGGGAGCTGTTTTTT. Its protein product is CAWSVDLSGELFF.

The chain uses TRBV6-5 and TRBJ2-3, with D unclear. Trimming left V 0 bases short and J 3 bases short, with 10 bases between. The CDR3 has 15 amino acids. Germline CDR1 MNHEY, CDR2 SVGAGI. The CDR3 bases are TGTGCCAGCAGTTACTCGATTGGGGTAACAGATACGCAGTATTTT. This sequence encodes CASSYSIGVTDTQYF.

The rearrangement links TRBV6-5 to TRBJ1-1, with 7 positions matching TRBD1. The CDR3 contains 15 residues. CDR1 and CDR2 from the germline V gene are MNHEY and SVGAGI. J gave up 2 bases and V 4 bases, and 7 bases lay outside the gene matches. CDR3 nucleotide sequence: TGTGCCAGCAGTTCCCCAGGGGGAGGTAACACTGAAGCTTTCTTT. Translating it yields CASSSPGGGNTEAFF.

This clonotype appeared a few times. Written as DNA, the CDR3 is TGTGCCAGCAGCTTAGGGGCTCAGACGGATGGCTACACCTTC. It translates to CASSLGAQTDGYTF. V is TRBV7-3 and J is TRBJ1-2, with a possible D match to TRBD1 (5 bases). The germline V gene has CDR1 SGHTA and CDR2 FQGTGA. CDR3 length equals 14 residues. V lost 2 bases to trimming and J lost 6 bases, with 13 bases between them.

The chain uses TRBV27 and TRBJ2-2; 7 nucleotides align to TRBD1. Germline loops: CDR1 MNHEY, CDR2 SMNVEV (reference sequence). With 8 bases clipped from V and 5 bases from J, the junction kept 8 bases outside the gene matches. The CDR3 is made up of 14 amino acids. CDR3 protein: CASALEGATGELFF. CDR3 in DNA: TGTGCCAGCGCCCTTGAGGGGGCTACCGGGGAGCTGTTTTTT.

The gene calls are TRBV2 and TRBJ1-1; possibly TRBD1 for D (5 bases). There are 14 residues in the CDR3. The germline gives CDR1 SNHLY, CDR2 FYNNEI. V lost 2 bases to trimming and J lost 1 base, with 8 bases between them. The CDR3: CASSEQGSNTEAFF. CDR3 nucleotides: TGTGCCAGCAGTGAACAGGGTTCGAACACTGAAGCTTTCTTT.

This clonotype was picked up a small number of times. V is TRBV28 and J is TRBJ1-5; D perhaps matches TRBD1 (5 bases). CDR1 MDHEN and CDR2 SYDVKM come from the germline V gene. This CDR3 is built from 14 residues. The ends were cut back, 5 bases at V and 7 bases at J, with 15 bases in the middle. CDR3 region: CASSRGGGPQPQHF. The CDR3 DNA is TGTGCCAGCAGTCGGGGGGGAGGTCCCCAGCCCCAGCATTTT.

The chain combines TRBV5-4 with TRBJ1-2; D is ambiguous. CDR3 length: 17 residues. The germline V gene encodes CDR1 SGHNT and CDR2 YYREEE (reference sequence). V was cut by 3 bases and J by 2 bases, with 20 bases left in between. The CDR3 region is CASSSRLFPIENYGYTF. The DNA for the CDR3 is TGTGCCAGCAGCTCGAGACTCTTCCCCATCGAGAACTATGGCTACACCTTC.

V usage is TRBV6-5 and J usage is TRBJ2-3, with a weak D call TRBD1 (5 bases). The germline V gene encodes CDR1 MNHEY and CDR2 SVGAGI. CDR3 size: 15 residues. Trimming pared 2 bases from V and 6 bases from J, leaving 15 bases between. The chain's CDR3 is CASSYRQGLGDTQYF. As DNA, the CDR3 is TGTGCCAGCAGTTACCGTCAGGGCTTGGGGGATACGCAGTATTTT.

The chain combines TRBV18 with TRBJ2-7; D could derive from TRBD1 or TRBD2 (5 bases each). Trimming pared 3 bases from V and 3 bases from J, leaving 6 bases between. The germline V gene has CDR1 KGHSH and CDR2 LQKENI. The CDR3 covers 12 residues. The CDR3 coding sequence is TGTGCCAGCTCACCTGGGGGCTACGAGCAGTACTTC. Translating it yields CASSPGGYEQYF.

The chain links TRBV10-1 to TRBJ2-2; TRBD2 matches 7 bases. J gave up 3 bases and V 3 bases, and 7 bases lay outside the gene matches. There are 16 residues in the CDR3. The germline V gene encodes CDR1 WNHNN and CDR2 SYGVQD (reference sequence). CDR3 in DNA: TGCGCCAGCAGTGAAGCTGGCGGGAGAGACACCGGGGAGCTGTTTTTT. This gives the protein CASSEAGGRDTGELFF.

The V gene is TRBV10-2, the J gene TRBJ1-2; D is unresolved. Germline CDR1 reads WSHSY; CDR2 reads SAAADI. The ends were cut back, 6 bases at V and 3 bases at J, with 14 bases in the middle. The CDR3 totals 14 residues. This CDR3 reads CASSPGVSDYGYTF. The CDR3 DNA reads TGCGCCAGCAGCCCCGGGGTCTCCGACTATGGCTACACCTTC.

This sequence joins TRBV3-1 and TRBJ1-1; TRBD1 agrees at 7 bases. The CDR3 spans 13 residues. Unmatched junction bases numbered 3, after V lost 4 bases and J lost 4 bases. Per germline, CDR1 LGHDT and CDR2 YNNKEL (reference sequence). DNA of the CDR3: TGTGCCAGCAGCCGACAGGGATTCACTGAAGCTTTCTTT. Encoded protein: CASSRQGFTEAFF.

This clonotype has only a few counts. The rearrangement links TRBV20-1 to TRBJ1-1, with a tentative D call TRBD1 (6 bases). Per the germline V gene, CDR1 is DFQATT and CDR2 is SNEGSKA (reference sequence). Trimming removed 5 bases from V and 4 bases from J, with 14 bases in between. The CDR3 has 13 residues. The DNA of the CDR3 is TGCAGTGCTCGCCGGGACACCCGCACTGAAGCTTTCTTT. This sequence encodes CSARRDTRTEAFF.

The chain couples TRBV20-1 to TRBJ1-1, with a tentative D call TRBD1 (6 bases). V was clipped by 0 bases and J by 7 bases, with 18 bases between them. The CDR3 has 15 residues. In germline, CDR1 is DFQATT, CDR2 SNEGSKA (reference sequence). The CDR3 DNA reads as TGCAGTGCTAGAGATCTCGGGGGGCTATTTGATGAAGCTTTCTTT. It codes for CSARDLGGLFDEAFF.

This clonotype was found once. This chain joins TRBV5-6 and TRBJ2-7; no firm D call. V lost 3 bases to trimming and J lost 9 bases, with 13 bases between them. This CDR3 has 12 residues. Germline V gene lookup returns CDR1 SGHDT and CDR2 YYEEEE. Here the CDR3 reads CASSSSVRLQYF. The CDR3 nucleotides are TGTGCCAGCAGCTCTTCGGTCAGATTGCAGTACTTC.